The text below deals with one T cell receptor beta chain. Method: immunoSEQ multiplex PCR; TCRdb's copy keeps in-frame clones and lacks some. The sample records under 450,000 clones, 90% being singletons. The CDR3 contains 18 residues. CDR1 SNHLY and CDR2 FYNNEI come from the germline V gene. The J segment lost 6 bases and the V segment lost 0 bases, leaving 6 bases of the junction unmatched. These data belong to a study of control samples from healthy donors and cancer patients. This receptor was obtained from a middle-aged man with head and neck cancer. Material: PBMCs. V gene TRBV2 combines with J gene TRBJ2-2; 14 bases match TRBD2. The DNA of the CDR3 is TGTGCCAGCAGTGAAGCGGGGACTAGCGGGGGAGTAGCCGGGGAGCTGTTTTTT. Encoded protein: CASSEAGTSGGVAGELFF.